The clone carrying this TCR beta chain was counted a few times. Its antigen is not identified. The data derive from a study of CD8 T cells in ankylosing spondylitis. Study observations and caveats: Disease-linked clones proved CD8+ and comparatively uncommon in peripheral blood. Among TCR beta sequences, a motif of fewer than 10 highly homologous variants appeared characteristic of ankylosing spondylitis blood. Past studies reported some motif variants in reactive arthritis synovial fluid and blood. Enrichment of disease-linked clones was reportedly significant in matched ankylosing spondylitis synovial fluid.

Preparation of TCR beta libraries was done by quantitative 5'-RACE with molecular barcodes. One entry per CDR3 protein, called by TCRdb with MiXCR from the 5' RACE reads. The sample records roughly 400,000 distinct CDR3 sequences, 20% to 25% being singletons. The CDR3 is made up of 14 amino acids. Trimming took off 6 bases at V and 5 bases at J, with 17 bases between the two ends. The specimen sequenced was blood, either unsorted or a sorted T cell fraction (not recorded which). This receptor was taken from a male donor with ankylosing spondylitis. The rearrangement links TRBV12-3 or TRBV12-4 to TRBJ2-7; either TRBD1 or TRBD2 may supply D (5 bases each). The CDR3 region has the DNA TGTGCCAGCAGCCAACAAGGATTGGGACACGAGCAGTACTTC. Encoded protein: CASSQQGLGHEQYF.